A selection of T cell receptor beta chains follows, all from one sample in a study of cytomegalovirus exposure and HLA in healthy donors. The method was immunoSEQ multiplex PCR; TCRdb's version includes in-frame clones alone and lacks a portion of them. The sample records some 180,000 clones, 70% to 85% being singletons. Sequencing was performed on PBMCs. These receptor sequences come from a woman aged 25 to 39 in good health and CMV-seropositive. Each CDR3 is given with its conserved first and last residue. Fields, in order: D gene, clone size, V gene, J gene, CDR3 DNA, CDR3 protein. The D gene is left open where the match is weak. The listing skips clone size in some rows; elsewhere it reads once, few, many or a size class.

d_gene: .; abundance: few; v_gene: TRBV9; j_gene: TRBJ2-5; CDR3nt: TGTGCCAGCAGCCTGTCCGCAGGGGTCGACCAAGAGACCCAGTACTTC; CDR3aa: CASSLSAGVDQETQYF
d_gene: TRBD2; abundance: .; v_gene: TRBV27; j_gene: TRBJ2-3; CDR3nt: TGTGCCAGCTCCTTAGCGGGAGGGCGAGGGACGCAGTATTTT; CDR3aa: CASSLAGGRGTQYF
d_gene: TRBD1; abundance: .; v_gene: TRBV15; j_gene: TRBJ1-4; CDR3nt: TGTGCCACCAGCAGACCTGGGACAGGGGGTGAAAAACTGTTTTTT; CDR3aa: CATSRPGTGGEKLFF
d_gene: .; abundance: .; v_gene: TRBV6-5; j_gene: TRBJ2-7; CDR3nt: TGTGCCAGCAGCCAACCGGGAGTTCCCCCCTACGAGCAGTACTTC; CDR3aa: CASSQPGVPPYEQYF
d_gene: .; abundance: .; v_gene: TRBV27; j_gene: TRBJ1-5; CDR3nt: TGTGCCAGCAGTTTAAGCCTTCGTGGCAATCAGCCCCAGCATTTT; CDR3aa: CASSLSLRGNQPQHF
d_gene: .; abundance: .; v_gene: TRBV19; j_gene: TRBJ2-7; CDR3nt: TGTGCCAGTAGTAGAGGGACAAGGGGCCTGTACGAGCAGTACTTC; CDR3aa: CASSRGTRGLYEQYF
d_gene: TRBD1; abundance: .; v_gene: TRBV7-2; j_gene: TRBJ1-5; CDR3nt: TGTGCCAGCAGCTTTGACAGGGGCAATCAGCCCCAGCATTTT; CDR3aa: CASSFDRGNQPQHF
d_gene: TRBD1; abundance: .; v_gene: TRBV6-1; j_gene: TRBJ1-5; CDR3nt: TGTGCCAGCAGGGGGACAGGGAGCAATCAGCCCCAGCATTTT; CDR3aa: CASRGTGSNQPQHF
d_gene: .; abundance: .; v_gene: TRBV27; j_gene: TRBJ2-1; CDR3nt: TGTGCCAGCAGACGAGGACAGATTCGAGACAATGAGCAGTTCTTC; CDR3aa: CASRRGQIRDNEQFF
d_gene: .; abundance: once; v_gene: TRBV5-8; j_gene: TRBJ1-5; CDR3nt: TGTGCCAGCAGCTTGATGGGGGGTCGGCAGCCCCAGCATTTT; CDR3aa: CASSLMGGRQPQHF
d_gene: TRBD2; abundance: .; v_gene: TRBV13; j_gene: TRBJ2-2; CDR3nt: TGTGCCAGCAGGTCAACCCACAGTATGGGGGGGTCAAACACCGGGGAGCTGTTTTTT; CDR3aa: CASRSTHSMGGSNTGELFF
d_gene: TRBD2; abundance: .; v_gene: TRBV2; j_gene: TRBJ2-2; CDR3nt: TGTGCCAGCTCCCCCGGGAGGGCCAGCGGGGAGCTGTTTTTT; CDR3aa: CASSPGRASGELFF
d_gene: .; abundance: .; v_gene: TRBV7-7; j_gene: TRBJ2-5; CDR3nt: TGTGCCAGCAGCGCAGGGGGGAGCGGGGGCCTAGGAGAGACCCAGTACTTC; CDR3aa: CASSAGGSGGLGETQYF
d_gene: .; abundance: .; v_gene: TRBV27; j_gene: TRBJ2-3; CDR3nt: TGTGCCAGCTCGAGGATTAACACAGATACGCAGTATTTT; CDR3aa: CASSRINTDTQYF
d_gene: TRBD2; abundance: .; v_gene: TRBV6-1; j_gene: TRBJ2-3; CDR3nt: TGTGCCAGCAGTGAAGCAACGGGGGGGCCAGATACGCAGTATTTT; CDR3aa: CASSEATGGPDTQYF
d_gene: TRBD1; abundance: .; v_gene: TRBV6-6; j_gene: TRBJ1-1; CDR3nt: TGTGCCAGCAGTGTAGACAGGGGGAACACTGAAGCTTTCTTT; CDR3aa: CASSVDRGNTEAFF
d_gene: TRBD1; abundance: .; v_gene: TRBV29-1; j_gene: TRBJ2-7; CDR3nt: TGCAGCGTTGCGTGGGTGACAGGGCTGAGGGAGCAGTACTTC; CDR3aa: CSVAWVTGLREQYF
d_gene: .; abundance: .; v_gene: TRBV6-5; j_gene: TRBJ2-7; CDR3nt: TGTGCCACCCATAGGAGTGCTATAGGCGACGAGCAGTACTTC; CDR3aa: CATHRSAIGDEQYF
d_gene: .; abundance: .; v_gene: TRBV11-2; j_gene: TRBJ2-3; CDR3nt: TGTGCCAGCAGCGAAGACTACACAGATACGCAGTATTTT; CDR3aa: CASSEDYTDTQYF
d_gene: TRBD2; abundance: few; v_gene: TRBV9; j_gene: TRBJ2-7; CDR3nt: TGTGCCAGCAGCGTGAGCAGCGGGAGTCTTATCCACGAGCAGTACTTC; CDR3aa: CASSVSSGSLIHEQYF
d_gene: .; abundance: .; v_gene: TRBV5-1; j_gene: TRBJ1-1; CDR3nt: TGCGCCAGCAGCTTCCCGGGGGGGGGAATTAACACTGAAGCTTTCTTT; CDR3aa: CASSFPGGGINTEAFF
d_gene: .; abundance: .; v_gene: TRBV7-9; j_gene: TRBJ2-6; CDR3nt: TGTGCCAGCAGCAACAGGTTTTCTGGGGCCAACGTCCTGACTTTC; CDR3aa: CASSNRFSGANVLTF
d_gene: TRBD2; abundance: few; v_gene: TRBV6-5; j_gene: TRBJ2-3; CDR3nt: TGTGCCAGCAGTTACGCAGCGGGGGGGGTCACAGATACGCAGTATTTT; CDR3aa: CASSYAAGGVTDTQYF
d_gene: .; abundance: few; v_gene: TRBV6-1; j_gene: TRBJ2-2; CDR3nt: TGTGCCAGCAGTGAAGAGGCCAGGGGCTTCACCGGGGAGCTGTTTTTT; CDR3aa: CASSEEARGFTGELFF
d_gene: TRBD1; abundance: .; v_gene: TRBV19; j_gene: TRBJ1-5; CDR3nt: TGTGCCAGTAGTACCCCAGGGGGCCCTTCCAATCAGCCCCAGCATTTT; CDR3aa: CASSTPGGPSNQPQHF
d_gene: TRBD1; abundance: .; v_gene: TRBV10-3; j_gene: TRBJ1-5; CDR3nt: TGTGCCATCAGTCCCGGGACAGGGGCCAATCAGCCCCAGCATTTT; CDR3aa: CAISPGTGANQPQHF
d_gene: .; abundance: .; v_gene: TRBV4-3; j_gene: TRBJ1-3; CDR3nt: TGCGCCAGCAGCCAAGATAGGGGCAACTCTGGAAACACCATATATTTT; CDR3aa: CASSQDRGNSGNTIYF
d_gene: TRBD1; abundance: .; v_gene: TRBV29-1; j_gene: TRBJ2-1; CDR3nt: TGCAGCGTTGATGGGACAGCCGAATCCAATGAGCAGTTCTTC; CDR3aa: CSVDGTAESNEQFF
d_gene: .; abundance: .; v_gene: TRBV6-6; j_gene: TRBJ1-2; CDR3nt: TGTGCCAGCAGTCTAACCGTAAACTATGGCTACACCTTC; CDR3aa: CASSLTVNYGYTF
d_gene: TRBD1; abundance: .; v_gene: TRBV4-1; j_gene: TRBJ1-1; CDR3nt: TGCGCCAGCAGCCCGACCCCACAGGGGGCGACTAGGGGCACTGAAGCTTTCTTT; CDR3aa: CASSPTPQGATRGTEAFF
d_gene: .; abundance: .; v_gene: TRBV10-3; j_gene: TRBJ1-6; CDR3nt: TGTGCCATAAAACCGGGACAAGGCAATTCACCCCTCCACTTT; CDR3aa: CAIKPGQGNSPLHF
d_gene: .; abundance: .; v_gene: TRBV10-3; j_gene: TRBJ1-1; CDR3nt: TGTGCCCACGAGGGGGAGAACACTGAAGCTTTCTTT; CDR3aa: CAHEGENTEAFF
d_gene: TRBD2; abundance: .; v_gene: TRBV7-6; j_gene: TRBJ2-1; CDR3nt: TGTGCCAGCAGCTTAGCTTCGGGAGGGCCCCTTCATGAGCAGTTCTTC; CDR3aa: CASSLASGGPLHEQFF
d_gene: TRBD1; abundance: .; v_gene: TRBV29-1; j_gene: TRBJ2-3; CDR3nt: TGCAGCGCTCCGGGACAGGGGCGTGATACGCAGTATTTT; CDR3aa: CSAPGQGRDTQYF
d_gene: TRBD1; abundance: .; v_gene: TRBV13; j_gene: TRBJ2-1; CDR3nt: TGTGCCAGCAGCACCCGACAGGGGTTAGGGAATGAGCAGTTCTTC; CDR3aa: CASSTRQGLGNEQFF
d_gene: .; abundance: .; v_gene: TRBV6-5; j_gene: TRBJ1-4; CDR3nt: TGTGCCAGCAGTTCGGGGCGGGATAATGAAAAACTGTTTTTT; CDR3aa: CASSSGRDNEKLFF
d_gene: .; abundance: .; v_gene: TRBV7-2; j_gene: TRBJ2-1; CDR3nt: TGTGCCAGCAGCTTCGGGACTTTTGAGCAGTTCTTC; CDR3aa: CASSFGTFEQFF
d_gene: .; abundance: .; v_gene: TRBV4-1; j_gene: TRBJ1-4; CDR3nt: TGCGCCAGCAGCCAAGAAGGGGGACACCTCGGGCAAAAACTGTTTTTT; CDR3aa: CASSQEGGHLGQKLFF
d_gene: .; abundance: few; v_gene: TRBV11-2; j_gene: TRBJ2-3; CDR3nt: TGTGCCAGCAGCTTAGGGCCTAGCACAGATACGCAGTATTTT; CDR3aa: CASSLGPSTDTQYF
d_gene: .; abundance: .; v_gene: TRBV6-1; j_gene: TRBJ2-3; CDR3nt: TGTGCCAGCAGTGGTAAGACAGGCGGATGGGCCGATACGCAGTATTTT; CDR3aa: CASSGKTGGWADTQYF
d_gene: .; abundance: .; v_gene: TRBV10-1; j_gene: TRBJ2-5; CDR3nt: TGCGCCAGCAGTGAAGCGCACCTCCAAGAGACCCAGTACTTC; CDR3aa: CASSEAHLQETQYF
d_gene: TRBD2; abundance: .; v_gene: TRBV12-5; j_gene: TRBJ2-7; CDR3nt: TGTGCTAGTGGTCCACCCTATGGCGGGGGGCCTTACGAGCAGTACTTC; CDR3aa: CASGPPYGGGPYEQYF
d_gene: TRBD1; abundance: .; v_gene: TRBV30; j_gene: TRBJ1-6; CDR3nt: TGTGCCTGGAGTGTTAGGACAGGGGGTTTGGAAAATTCACCCCTCCACTTT; CDR3aa: CAWSVRTGGLENSPLHF
d_gene: TRBD2; abundance: few; v_gene: TRBV6-5; j_gene: TRBJ2-7; CDR3nt: TGTGCCAGCAGTTACGGGGGTTGGGGGGGGGTTTACGAGCAGTACTTC; CDR3aa: CASSYGGWGGVYEQYF
d_gene: TRBD1; abundance: .; v_gene: TRBV4-1; j_gene: TRBJ1-2; CDR3nt: TGCGCCAGCAGCCAAGATTCGAGACAGGGAAACTATGGCTACACCTTC; CDR3aa: CASSQDSRQGNYGYTF
d_gene: TRBD2; abundance: .; v_gene: TRBV7-2; j_gene: TRBJ2-7; CDR3nt: TGTGCCAGTATCTCTAGCGGGAGGGCCAACGAGCAGTACTTC; CDR3aa: CASISSGRANEQYF
d_gene: TRBD2; abundance: once; v_gene: TRBV7-2; j_gene: TRBJ2-4; CDR3nt: TGTGCCAGCAGCTCCCAATGGGGGGGACTAGCCAAAAACATTCAGTACTTC; CDR3aa: CASSSQWGGLAKNIQYF
d_gene: .; abundance: .; v_gene: TRBV11-3; j_gene: TRBJ2-1; CDR3nt: TGTGCCAGCAGCTTAGAGGGGGCGCAGCAGTTCTTC; CDR3aa: CASSLEGAQQFF
d_gene: .; abundance: .; v_gene: TRBV7-2; j_gene: TRBJ1-1; CDR3nt: TGTGCCAGCAGCTTAGCAGGCGCAGGGCGGGAAGCTTTCTTT; CDR3aa: CASSLAGAGREAFF
d_gene: .; abundance: .; v_gene: TRBV10-3; j_gene: TRBJ1-1; CDR3nt: TGTGCCATCAGTGCCCTGGGGGGGAGTATGAACACTGAAGCTTTCTTT; CDR3aa: CAISALGGSMNTEAFF